A selection of T cell receptor beta chains follows, all from one sample in a study of immune cell composition in non-small cell lung cancer. The data were produced by immunoSEQ multiplex PCR, yet TCRdb's version contains in-frame clones alone and is incomplete. The sample gives a few thousand clones, approximately 79% of which show up once; 6% to 8.5% is in the top ten. Sequences were obtained from lung tumor tissue. The receptors shown here come from a human donor with non-small cell lung cancer. CDR3s leave out the opening cysteine and the closing phenylalanine or tryptophan.

j_call: TRBJ2-1; v_call: TRBV5-1; cdr3_aa: ASRIAGVLNEQF
j_call: TRBJ2-5; v_call: TRBV7-2; cdr3_aa: ASSLTSTLETQY
j_call: TRBJ1-5; v_call: TRBV25-1; cdr3_aa: ASSEVGSQPQH
j_call: TRBJ2-3; v_call: TRBV21-1; cdr3_aa: ASSKGTLGLAGARADTQY
j_call: TRBJ2-3; v_call: TRBV6-1; cdr3_aa: ASSEGALAGGGRGDTQY
j_call: TRBJ2-7; v_call: TRBV1; cdr3_aa: TSSQDVPSGGPYEQY
j_call: TRBJ1-2; v_call: TRBV27; cdr3_aa: ASSSPTVHGYT
j_call: TRBJ2-4; v_call: TRBV27; cdr3_aa: ASRVDYRGYIQY
j_call: TRBJ2-7; v_call: TRBV27; cdr3_aa: ASSITSGVVGLGYEQY
j_call: TRBJ1-4; v_call: TRBV5-4; cdr3_aa: ASSLAGAGVEKLF
j_call: TRBJ1-6; v_call: TRBV27; cdr3_aa: ASSLFGSSYNSPLH
j_call: TRBJ2-1; v_call: TRBV7-9; cdr3_aa: ASSPDGSLYNEQF
j_call: TRBJ1-5; v_call: TRBV10-2; cdr3_aa: ASSDTSSNQPQH
j_call: TRBJ2-3; v_call: TRBV7-2; cdr3_aa: ASSWDRFTDTQY
j_call: TRBJ2-7; v_call: TRBV9; cdr3_aa: ASSVAGGGNEQY
j_call: TRBJ1-1; v_call: TRBV7-3; cdr3_aa: ASSLQGAPTEAF
j_call: TRBJ1-3; v_call: TRBV6-5; cdr3_aa: ASSYSGPGTALY
j_call: TRBJ1-6; v_call: TRBV7-9; cdr3_aa: ASSLGSIANSPLH
j_call: TRBJ2-2; v_call: TRBV7-3; cdr3_aa: ASSSYSGGELF
j_call: TRBJ2-3; v_call: TRBV7-9; cdr3_aa: ASSPAGVDTQY
j_call: TRBJ2-5; v_call: TRBV5-1; cdr3_aa: ASSFRASGQETQY
j_call: TRBJ1-5; v_call: TRBV9; cdr3_aa: ASSGTGDQPQH
j_call: TRBJ1-1; v_call: TRBV14; cdr3_aa: ASRRQGENTEAF
j_call: TRBJ2-7; v_call: TRBV7-8; cdr3_aa: ASSMGQAYEQY
j_call: TRBJ2-1; v_call: TRBV19; cdr3_aa: ASSLAGGLGEQF
j_call: TRBJ1-5; v_call: TRBV27; cdr3_aa: ASSLWGGQPQH
j_call: TRBJ2-5; v_call: TRBV13; cdr3_aa: ASSTGRTEYQETQY
j_call: TRBJ1-6; v_call: TRBV9; cdr3_aa: ASSPTGHLNSPLH
j_call: TRBJ1-5; v_call: TRBV19; cdr3_aa: ASSILEGEQPQH
j_call: TRBJ2-6; v_call: TRBV5-1; cdr3_aa: ASSPQGYRESSGANVLT
j_call: TRBJ2-7; v_call: TRBV18; cdr3_aa: ASSLSGTGPDEQY
j_call: TRBJ1-4; v_call: TRBV25-1; cdr3_aa: ASSELGTGHATNEKLF
j_call: TRBJ1-4; v_call: TRBV5-1; cdr3_aa: ASSPDSATNEKLF
j_call: TRBJ1-2; v_call: TRBV9; cdr3_aa: ASSVAVGDYGYT
j_call: TRBJ2-7; v_call: TRBV28; cdr3_aa: ASSFQRGEQY
j_call: TRBJ1-3; v_call: TRBV5-1; cdr3_aa: ASSSPGGTTYSSGNTIY
j_call: TRBJ2-7; v_call: TRBV7-2; cdr3_aa: ASSLGGSGGYEQY
j_call: TRBJ2-7; v_call: TRBV19; cdr3_aa: ASSIGGTAYEQY
j_call: TRBJ2-1; v_call: TRBV9; cdr3_aa: ASSVELAGGREQF
j_call: TRBJ1-5; v_call: TRBV7-8; cdr3_aa: ASSLEGRADNQPQH
j_call: TRBJ2-7; v_call: TRBV18; cdr3_aa: ASSPQARDVVAVYEQY
j_call: TRBJ1-6; v_call: TRBV6-1; cdr3_aa: ASSDYPPGTNPSPLH
j_call: TRBJ1-4; v_call: TRBV6-1; cdr3_aa: ASSEGTGSNEKLF
j_call: TRBJ2-1; v_call: TRBV14; cdr3_aa: ASSYIPGQGDNEQF
j_call: TRBJ2-1; v_call: TRBV18; cdr3_aa: ASSPGTGSSYNEQF
j_call: TRBJ1-5; v_call: TRBV7-2; cdr3_aa: ASSLAQRDQPQH
j_call: TRBJ1-5; v_call: TRBV11-2; cdr3_aa: ASSLDRNQPQH
j_call: TRBJ1-6; v_call: TRBV2; cdr3_aa: ASSEVGTALSPLH
j_call: TRBJ1-2; v_call: TRBV7-9; cdr3_aa: ASSLEEGAGYT
j_call: TRBJ2-2; v_call: TRBV7-2; cdr3_aa: ASLAGLNTGELF
j_call: TRBJ2-5; v_call: TRBV9; cdr3_aa: ASSPPTSGGQETQY
j_call: TRBJ1-5; v_call: TRBV7-9; cdr3_aa: ASSLAGQGDQPQH
j_call: TRBJ1-1; v_call: TRBV20-1; cdr3_aa: SARDRGEAF
j_call: TRBJ1-1; v_call: TRBV7-2; cdr3_aa: ASSAPGFMNTEAF
j_call: TRBJ1-2; v_call: TRBV6-4; cdr3_aa: ASSDSGLSTGGYT